This entry is about one T cell receptor beta chain. This sample is drawn from a study of CD8+ T cells in alopecia areata. Study-level background: Treated patients swallowed 5 to 10 mg of oral tofacitinib twice daily.

Per the germline V gene, CDR1 is SEHNR and CDR2 is FQNEAQ (reference sequence). The CDR3 runs 15 residues. Trimming shortened V by 1 base and J by 4 bases, and 14 bases separated the two germline ends. TCR sequencing used cDNA made by reverse transcription of extracted RNA. Using immunoSEQ multiplex PCR, the repertoire was profiled, and TCRdb retains in-frame clones only, with some absent. The sample yields some 130,000 clones, approximately 49% seen once. Sequences were derived from CD8+ T cells sorted from blood, sampled at week 0. The V and J genes are TRBV7-9 and TRBJ2-7, with D perhaps TRBD1 (6 bases). The TCR comes from a human donor with alopecia areata. The CDR3 DNA sequence: TGTGCCAGCAGCTTAGATGGGGGCCTCTCTTACGAGCAGTACTTC. This sequence encodes CASSLDGGLSYEQYF. Based on the CDR3 plus reference TRBV7-9 and TRBJ2-7, the full variable domain is DTGVSQNPRHKITKRGQNVTFRCDPISEHNRLYWYRQTLGQGPEFLTYFQNEAQLEKSRLLSDRFSAERPKGSFSTLEIQRTEQGDSAMYLCASSLDGGLSYEQYFGPGTRLTVT.